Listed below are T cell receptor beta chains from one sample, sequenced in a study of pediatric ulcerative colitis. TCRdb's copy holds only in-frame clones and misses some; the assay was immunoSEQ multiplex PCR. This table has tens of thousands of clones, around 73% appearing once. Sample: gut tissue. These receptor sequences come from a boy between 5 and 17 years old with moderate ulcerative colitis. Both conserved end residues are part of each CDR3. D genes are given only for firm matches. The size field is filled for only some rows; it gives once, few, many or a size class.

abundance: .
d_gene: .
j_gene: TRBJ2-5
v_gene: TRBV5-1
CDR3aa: CASSPRPGLTQETQYF
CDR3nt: TGCGCCAGCAGCCCCCGACCGGGACTGACACAAGAGACCCAGTACTTC

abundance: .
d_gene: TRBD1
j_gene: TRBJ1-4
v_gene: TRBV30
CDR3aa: CAWSGQVVEKLFF
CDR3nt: TGTGCCTGGAGCGGACAGGTGGTCGAAAAACTGTTTTTT

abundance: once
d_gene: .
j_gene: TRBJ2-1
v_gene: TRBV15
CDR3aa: CATSREGRSYNEQFF
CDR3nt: TGTGCCACCAGCAGGGAAGGACGGTCCTACAATGAGCAGTTCTTC

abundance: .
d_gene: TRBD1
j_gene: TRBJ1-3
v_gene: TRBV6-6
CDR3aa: CASVDRGSFSGNTIYF
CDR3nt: TGTGCCAGCGTGGACAGGGGGAGTTTCTCTGGAAACACCATATATTTT

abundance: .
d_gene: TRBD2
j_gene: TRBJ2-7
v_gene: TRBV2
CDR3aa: CASSVNPLLKREAHEQYF
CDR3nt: TGTGCCAGCAGTGTGAACCCTCTTTTGAAGCGGGAGGCCCACGAGCAGTACTTC

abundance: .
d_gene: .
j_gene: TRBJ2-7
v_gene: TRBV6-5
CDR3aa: CATFRPGTPYEQYF
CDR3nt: TGTGCCACCTTCCGACCCGGGACACCCTACGAGCAGTACTTC

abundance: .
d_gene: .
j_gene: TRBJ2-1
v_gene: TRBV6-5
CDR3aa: CASSSIPGTAYNEQFF
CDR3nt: TGTGCCAGCAGTTCAATTCCCGGGACGGCCTACAATGAGCAGTTCTTC

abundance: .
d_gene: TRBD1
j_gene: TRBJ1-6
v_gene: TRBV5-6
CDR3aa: CASSYRDRVISPLHF
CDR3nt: TGTGCCAGCAGCTACCGGGACAGGGTCATTTCACCCCTCCACTTT

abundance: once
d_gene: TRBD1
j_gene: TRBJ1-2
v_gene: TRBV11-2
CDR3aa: CASSLARGRGNYGYTF
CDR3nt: TGTGCCAGCAGCTTAGCTCGTGGCAGGGGGAACTATGGCTACACCTTC

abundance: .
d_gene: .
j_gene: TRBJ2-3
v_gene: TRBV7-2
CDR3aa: CASSLWTSSTDTQYF
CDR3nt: TGTGCCAGCAGCCTGTGGACCTCCAGCACAGATACGCAGTATTTT

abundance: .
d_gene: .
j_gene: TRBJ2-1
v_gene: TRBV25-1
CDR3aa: CASSPDLGPSSNEQFF
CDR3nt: TGTGCCAGCAGTCCCGACCTTGGCCCTAGTTCCAATGAGCAGTTCTTC

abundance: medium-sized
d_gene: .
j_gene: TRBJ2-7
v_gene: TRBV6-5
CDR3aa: CASRNAASQVREQYF
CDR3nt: TGTGCCAGCAGGAACGCGGCCTCACAAGTGCGCGAGCAGTACTTC

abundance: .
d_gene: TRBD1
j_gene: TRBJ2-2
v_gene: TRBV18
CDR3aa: CASSGQVNTGELFF
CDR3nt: TGTGCCAGCTCGGGACAGGTTAACACCGGGGAGCTGTTTTTT

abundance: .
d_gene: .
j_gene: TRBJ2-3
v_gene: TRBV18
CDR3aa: CASSPPTAGGFRDTQYF
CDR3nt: TGTGCCAGCTCACCACCTACCGCAGGGGGGTTTAGAGATACGCAGTATTTT

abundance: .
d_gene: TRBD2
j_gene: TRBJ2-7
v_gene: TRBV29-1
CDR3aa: CSVEGTSGAPTKQYF
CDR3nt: TGCAGCGTTGAAGGGACTAGCGGAGCTCCTACGAAGCAGTACTTC

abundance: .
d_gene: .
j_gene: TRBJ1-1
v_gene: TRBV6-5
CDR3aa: CASLGTTNTEAFF
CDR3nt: TGTGCCAGCTTGGGGACAACGAACACTGAAGCTTTCTTT

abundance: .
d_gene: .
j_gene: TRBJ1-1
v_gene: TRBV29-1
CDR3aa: CSVEDEGRNTEAFF
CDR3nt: TGCAGCGTTGAAGACGAGGGACGGAACACTGAAGCTTTCTTT

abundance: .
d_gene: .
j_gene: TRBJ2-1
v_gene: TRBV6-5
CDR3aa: CASSLGRPAEQFF
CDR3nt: TGTGCCAGCAGCCTGGGTCGCCCGGCTGAGCAGTTCTTC

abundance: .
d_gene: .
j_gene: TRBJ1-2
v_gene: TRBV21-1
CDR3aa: CASSKARRGQGYGYTF
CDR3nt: TGTGCCAGCAGCAAAGCCCGCAGGGGGCAGGGCTATGGCTACACCTTC

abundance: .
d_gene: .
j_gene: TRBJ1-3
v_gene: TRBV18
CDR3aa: CASSPGPPGNTIYF
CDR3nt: TGTGCCAGCTCACCGGGGCCTCCGGGAAACACCATATATTTT

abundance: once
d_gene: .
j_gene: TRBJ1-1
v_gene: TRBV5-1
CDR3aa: CASSLFGSGNTEAFF
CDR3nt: TGCGCCAGCAGCTTGTTCGGCTCCGGGAACACTGAAGCTTTCTTT

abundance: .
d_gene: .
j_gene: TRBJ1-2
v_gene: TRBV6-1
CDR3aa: CASSEWSNLPNYGYTF
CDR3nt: TGTGCCAGCAGTGAGTGGTCCAACCTACCTAACTATGGCTACACCTTC

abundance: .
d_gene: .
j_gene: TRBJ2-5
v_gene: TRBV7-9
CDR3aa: CASRLIGYQETQYF
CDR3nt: TGTGCCAGCAGACTTATTGGGTACCAAGAGACCCAGTACTTC

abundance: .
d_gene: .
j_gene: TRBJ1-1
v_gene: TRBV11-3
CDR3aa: CASSQSGGGTLRAFF
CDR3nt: TGTGCCAGCAGTCAAAGTGGAGGCGGGACGCTTCGGGCTTTCTTT

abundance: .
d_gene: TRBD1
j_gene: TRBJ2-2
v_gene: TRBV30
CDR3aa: CAWTPGTGVTGELFF
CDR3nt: TGTGCCTGGACCCCCGGGACAGGGGTCACCGGGGAGCTGTTTTTT

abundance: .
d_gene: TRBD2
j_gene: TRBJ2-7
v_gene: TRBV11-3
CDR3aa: CASSLEDGREGSYEQYF
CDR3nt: TGTGCCAGCAGCTTAGAAGATGGGCGGGAGGGGTCCTACGAGCAGTACTTC

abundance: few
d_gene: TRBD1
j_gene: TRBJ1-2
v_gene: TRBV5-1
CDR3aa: CASSTQTGGDDYGYTF
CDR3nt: TGCGCCAGCAGCACCCAGACAGGGGGAGATGACTATGGCTACACCTTC

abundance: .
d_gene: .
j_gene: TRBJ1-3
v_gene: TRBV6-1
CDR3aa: CASSEAGFGNTIYF
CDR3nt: TGTGCCAGCAGTGAAGCAGGGTTTGGAAACACCATATATTTT

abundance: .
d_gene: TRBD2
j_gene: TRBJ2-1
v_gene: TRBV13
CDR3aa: CASSSLERGTYNEQFF
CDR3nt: TGTGCCAGCAGCTCCCTCGAGCGGGGGACCTACAATGAGCAGTTCTTC

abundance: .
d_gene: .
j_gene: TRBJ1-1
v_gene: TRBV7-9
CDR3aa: CASSPRNSFEAFF
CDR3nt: TGTGCCAGCAGCCCCCGAAACTCTTTTGAAGCTTTCTTT

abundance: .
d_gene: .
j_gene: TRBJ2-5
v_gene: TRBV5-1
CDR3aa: CASSWGSSQETQYF
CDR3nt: TGCGCCAGCAGCTGGGGGTCTAGTCAAGAGACCCAGTACTTC

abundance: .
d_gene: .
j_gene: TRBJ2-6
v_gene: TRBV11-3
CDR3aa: CASSPGVTGANVLTF
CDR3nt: TGTGCCAGCAGCCCGGGGGTCACTGGGGCCAACGTCCTGACTTTC

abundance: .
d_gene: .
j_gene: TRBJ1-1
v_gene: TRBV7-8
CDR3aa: CASSLSAVLGNTEAFF
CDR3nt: TGTGCCAGCAGCTTAAGCGCGGTGTTGGGGAACACTGAAGCTTTCTTT

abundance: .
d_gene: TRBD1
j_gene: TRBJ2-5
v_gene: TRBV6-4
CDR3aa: CASKERQGAGETQYF
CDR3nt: TGTGCCAGCAAAGAACGACAGGGGGCTGGGGAGACCCAGTACTTC

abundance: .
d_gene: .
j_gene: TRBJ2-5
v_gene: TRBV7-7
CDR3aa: CASSLGCIGEETQYF
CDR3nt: TGTGCCAGCAGCTTAGGATGCATCGGCGAGGAGACCCAGTACTTC

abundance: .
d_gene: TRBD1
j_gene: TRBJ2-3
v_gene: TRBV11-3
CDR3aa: CASSLVAGGTDTQYF
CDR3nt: TGTGCCAGCAGCTTAGTGGCAGGGGGTACAGATACGCAGTATTTT

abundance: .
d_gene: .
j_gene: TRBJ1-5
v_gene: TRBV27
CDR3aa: CASSRIGTDGNQPQHF
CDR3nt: TGTGCCAGCAGTAGAATCGGCACCGATGGGAATCAGCCCCAGCATTTT

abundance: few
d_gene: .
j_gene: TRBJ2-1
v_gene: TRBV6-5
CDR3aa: CASRTRGARPDEQFF
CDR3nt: TGTGCCAGCAGGACGAGGGGGGCGAGACCCGATGAGCAGTTCTTC

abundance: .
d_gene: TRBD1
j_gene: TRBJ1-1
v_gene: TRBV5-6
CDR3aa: CASSSQGGMNTEAFF
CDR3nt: TGTGCCAGCAGCTCTCAGGGGGGAATGAACACTGAAGCTTTCTTT

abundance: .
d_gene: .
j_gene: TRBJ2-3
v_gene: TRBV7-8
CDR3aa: CASRGARLPTDTQYF
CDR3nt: TGTGCCTCACGTGGGGCGCGACTTCCCACAGATACGCAGTATTTT

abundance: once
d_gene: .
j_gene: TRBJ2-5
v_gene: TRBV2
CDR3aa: CARAAGETQYF
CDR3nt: TGTGCCAGGGCCGCGGGGGAGACCCAGTACTTC

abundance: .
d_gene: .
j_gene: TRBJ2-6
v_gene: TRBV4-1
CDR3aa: CASSQESGSGANVLTF
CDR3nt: TGCGCCAGCAGCCAAGAGTCGGGGTCCGGGGCCAACGTCCTGACTTTC

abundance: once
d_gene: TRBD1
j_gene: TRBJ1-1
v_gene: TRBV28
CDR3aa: CASSLGTGSAEAFF
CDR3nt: TGTGCCAGCAGTTTAGGGACAGGGTCCGCTGAAGCTTTCTTT

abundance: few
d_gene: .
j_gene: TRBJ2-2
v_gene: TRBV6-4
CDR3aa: CASSDSDSTGELFF
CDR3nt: TGTGCCAGCAGTGACTCTGATAGCACCGGGGAGCTGTTTTTT

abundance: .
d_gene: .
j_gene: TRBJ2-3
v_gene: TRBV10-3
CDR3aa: CAISEWDRSSTDTQYF
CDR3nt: TGTGCCATCAGTGAGTGGGATCGATCTAGCACAGATACGCAGTATTTT

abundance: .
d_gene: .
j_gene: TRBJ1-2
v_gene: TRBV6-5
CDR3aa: CASSYSQEGYGYTF
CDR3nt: TGTGCCAGCAGTTACTCACAGGAGGGGTATGGCTACACCTTC

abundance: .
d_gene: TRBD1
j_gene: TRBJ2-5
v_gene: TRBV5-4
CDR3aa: CASRRGRETQYF
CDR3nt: TGTGCCAGCAGGAGGGGGCGTGAGACCCAGTACTTC

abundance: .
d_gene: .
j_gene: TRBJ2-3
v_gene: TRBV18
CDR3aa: CASSPDSTDTQYF
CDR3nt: TGTGCCAGCTCACCCGACAGCACAGATACGCAGTATTTT

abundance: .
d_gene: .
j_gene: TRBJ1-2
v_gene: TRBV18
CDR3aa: CASSPRGSLDGYTF
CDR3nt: TGTGCCAGCTCACCGAGGGGGAGTCTTGATGGCTACACCTTC

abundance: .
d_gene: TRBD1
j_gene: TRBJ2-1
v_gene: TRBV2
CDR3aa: CASSSQGARDNEQFF
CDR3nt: TGTGCCAGCAGCTCACAGGGGGCAAGGGACAATGAGCAGTTCTTC